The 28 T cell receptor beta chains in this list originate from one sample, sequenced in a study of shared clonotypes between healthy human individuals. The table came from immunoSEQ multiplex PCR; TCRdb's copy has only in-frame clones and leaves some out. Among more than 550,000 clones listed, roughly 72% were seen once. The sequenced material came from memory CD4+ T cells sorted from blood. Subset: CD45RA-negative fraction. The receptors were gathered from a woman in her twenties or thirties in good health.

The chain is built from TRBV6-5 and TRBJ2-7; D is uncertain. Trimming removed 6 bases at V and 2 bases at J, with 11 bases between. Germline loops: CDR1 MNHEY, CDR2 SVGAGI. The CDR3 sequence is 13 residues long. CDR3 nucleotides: TGTGCCAGCAGCGCTCTCGGTACCTACGAGCAGTACTTC. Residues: CASSALGTYEQYF.

DNA for the CDR3: TGTGCCAGCAGCTTGGGACTATCAAACCCCGAGCAGTACTTC. Protein sequence: CASSLGLSNPEQYF. The chain employs TRBV7-9 and TRBJ2-7; 7 nucleotides match TRBD2. The trim removed 3 bases at V and 6 bases at J, leaving 8 bases unmatched. Germline-derived CDR1 and CDR2 are SEHNR and FQNEAQ (reference sequence). The CDR3 runs to 14 residues.

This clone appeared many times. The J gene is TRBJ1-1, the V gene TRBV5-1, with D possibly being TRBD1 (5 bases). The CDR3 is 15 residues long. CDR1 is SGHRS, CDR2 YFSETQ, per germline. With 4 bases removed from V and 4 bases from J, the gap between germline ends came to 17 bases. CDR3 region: CASSRYLERGTEAFF. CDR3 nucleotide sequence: TGCGCCAGCAGCCGTTACCTCGAGAGGGGCACTGAAGCTTTCTTT.

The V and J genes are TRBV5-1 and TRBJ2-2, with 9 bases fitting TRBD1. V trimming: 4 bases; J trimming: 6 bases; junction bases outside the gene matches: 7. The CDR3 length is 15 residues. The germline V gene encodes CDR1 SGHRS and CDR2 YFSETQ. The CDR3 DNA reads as TGCGCCAGCAGCGGGGGACAGGGAATGGCCGGGGAGCTGTTTTTT. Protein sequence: CASSGGQGMAGELFF.

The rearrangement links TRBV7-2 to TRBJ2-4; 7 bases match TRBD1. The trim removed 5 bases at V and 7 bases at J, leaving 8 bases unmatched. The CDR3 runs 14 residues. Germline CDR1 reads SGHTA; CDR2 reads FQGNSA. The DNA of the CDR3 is TGTGCCAGCAGCGGGTCCAGGGGGTCGAACATTCAGTACTTC. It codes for CASSGSRGSNIQYF.

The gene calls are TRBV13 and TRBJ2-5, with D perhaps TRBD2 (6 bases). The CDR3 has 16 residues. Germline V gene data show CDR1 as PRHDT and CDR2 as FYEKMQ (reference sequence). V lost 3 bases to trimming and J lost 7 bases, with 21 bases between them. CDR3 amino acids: CASSLGAGSGVGTQYF. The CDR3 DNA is TGTGCCAGCAGCTTGGGAGCGGGTTCTGGAGTTGGGACCCAGTACTTC. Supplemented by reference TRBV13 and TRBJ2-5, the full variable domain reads AAGVIQSPRHLIKEKRETATLKCYPIPRHDTVYWYQQGPGQDPQFLISFYEKMQSDKGSIPDRFSAQQFSDYHSELNMSSLELGDSALYFCASSLGAGSGVGTQYFGPGTRLLVL.

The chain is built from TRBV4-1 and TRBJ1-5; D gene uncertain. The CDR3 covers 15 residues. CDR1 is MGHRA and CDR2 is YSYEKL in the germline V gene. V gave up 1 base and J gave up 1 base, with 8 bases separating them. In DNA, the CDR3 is TGCGCCAGCAGCCAAGTAGGCCGGAGCAATCAGCCCCAGCATTTT. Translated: CASSQVGRSNQPQHF.

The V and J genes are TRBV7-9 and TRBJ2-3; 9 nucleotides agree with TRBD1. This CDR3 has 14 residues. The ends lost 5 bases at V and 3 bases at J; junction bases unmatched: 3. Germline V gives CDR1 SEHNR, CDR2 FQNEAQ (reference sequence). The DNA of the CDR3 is TGTGCCAGCAGCCCGGACAGGGGTACAGATACGCAGTATTTT. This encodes CASSPDRGTDTQYF. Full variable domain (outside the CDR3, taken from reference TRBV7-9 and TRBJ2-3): DTGVSQNPRHKITKRGQNVTFRCDPISEHNRLYWYRQTLGQGPEFLTYFQNEAQLEKSRLLSDRFSAERPKGSFSTLEIQRTEQGDSAMYLCASSPDRGTDTQYFGPGTRLTVL.

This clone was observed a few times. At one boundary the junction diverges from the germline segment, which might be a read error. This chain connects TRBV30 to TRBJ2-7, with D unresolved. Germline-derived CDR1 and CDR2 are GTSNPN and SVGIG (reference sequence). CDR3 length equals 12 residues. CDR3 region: CAWSDSSYGQYF. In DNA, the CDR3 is TGTGCCTGGAGTGACAGCAGTTACGGGCAGTACTTC.

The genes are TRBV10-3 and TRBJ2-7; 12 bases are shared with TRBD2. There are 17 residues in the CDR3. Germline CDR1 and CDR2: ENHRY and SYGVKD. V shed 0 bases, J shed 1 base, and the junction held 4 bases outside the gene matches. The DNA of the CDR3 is TGTGCCATCAGTGAGTCGGTGGGACTAGCGGGTTCCTACGAGCAGTACTTC. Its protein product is CAISESVGLAGSYEQYF.

CDR3: CASSLYGGPSDGEQYF. The CDR3, as DNA: TGTGCCAGCAGTTTGTATGGGGGCCCCTCGGATGGCGAGCAGTACTTC. The chain is built from TRBV27 and TRBJ2-7, with a possible D match to TRBD1 (6 bases). Trimming took off 3 bases at V and 6 bases at J, with 21 bases between the two ends. The CDR3 covers 16 residues. The germline CDR1 and CDR2 sequences are MNHEY and SMNVEV (reference sequence).

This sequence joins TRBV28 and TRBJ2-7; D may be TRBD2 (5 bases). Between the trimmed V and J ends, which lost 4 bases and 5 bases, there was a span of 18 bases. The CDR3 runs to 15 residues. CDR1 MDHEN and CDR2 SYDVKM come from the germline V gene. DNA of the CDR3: TGTGCCAGCAGTTCCTCCGGGAAAGCGGACCACGAGCAGTACTTC. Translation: CASSSSGKADHEQYF.

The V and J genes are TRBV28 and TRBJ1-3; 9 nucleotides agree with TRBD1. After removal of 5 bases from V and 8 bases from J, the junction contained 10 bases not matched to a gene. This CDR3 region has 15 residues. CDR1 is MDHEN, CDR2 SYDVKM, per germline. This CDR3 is CASSPTGTGLYTIYF. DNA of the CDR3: TGTGCCAGCAGTCCAACCGGGACAGGGCTATACACCATATATTTT.

CDR3 loop: CASSLSTGWYSEAFF. CDR3 DNA sequence: TGTGCCAGCAGTTTATCGACAGGGTGGTATTCTGAAGCTTTCTTT. The chain has TRBV27 and TRBJ1-1; TRBD1 matches at 7 bases. V shed 0 bases and J 6 bases; nucleotides not matched to a gene: 7. Per the germline V gene, CDR1 is MNHEY and CDR2 is SMNVEV (reference sequence). The CDR3 is 15 amino acids.

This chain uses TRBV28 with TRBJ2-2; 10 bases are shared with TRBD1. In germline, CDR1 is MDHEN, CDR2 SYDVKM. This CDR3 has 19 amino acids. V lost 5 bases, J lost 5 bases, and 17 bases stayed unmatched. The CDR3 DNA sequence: TGTGCCAGCAGTGCCCTTCTGGGTTCTCCGGGACAGGGGACCGGGGAGCTGTTTTTT. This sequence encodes CASSALLGSPGQGTGELFF.

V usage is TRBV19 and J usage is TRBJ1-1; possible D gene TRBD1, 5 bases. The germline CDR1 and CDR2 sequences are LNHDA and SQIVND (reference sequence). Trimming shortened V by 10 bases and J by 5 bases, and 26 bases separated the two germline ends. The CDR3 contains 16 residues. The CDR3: CATREAGRRVLTEAFF. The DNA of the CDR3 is TGTGCCACTCGTGAGGCGGGACGAAGGGTACTTACTGAAGCTTTCTTT.

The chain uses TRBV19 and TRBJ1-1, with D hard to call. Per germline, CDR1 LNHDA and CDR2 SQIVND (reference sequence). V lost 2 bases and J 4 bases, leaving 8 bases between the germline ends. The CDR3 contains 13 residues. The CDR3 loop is CASSIQDGTEAFF. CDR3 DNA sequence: TGTGCCAGTAGTATACAGGATGGCACTGAAGCTTTCTTT. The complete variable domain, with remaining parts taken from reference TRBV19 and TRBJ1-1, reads DGGITQSPKYLFRKEGQNVTLSCEQNLNHDAMYWYRQDPGQGLRLIYYSQIVNDFQKGDIAEGYSVSREKKESFPLTVTSAQKNPTAFYLCASSIQDGTEAFFGQGTRLTVV.

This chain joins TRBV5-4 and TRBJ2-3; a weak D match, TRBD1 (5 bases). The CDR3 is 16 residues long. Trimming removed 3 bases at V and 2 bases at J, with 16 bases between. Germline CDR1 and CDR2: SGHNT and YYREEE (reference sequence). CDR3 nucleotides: TGTGCCAGCAGCTCTCAATTGGACAAGAACACAGATACGCAGTATTTT. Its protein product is CASSSQLDKNTDTQYF.

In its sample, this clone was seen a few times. CDR3 coding DNA: TGCGCCAGCAGTGCAGGGGTTGCTCAGCCCCAGCATTTT. Protein sequence: CASSAGVAQPQHF. The chain recombines TRBV10-1 with TRBJ1-5; D might be TRBD1 (6 bases). This CDR3 comprises 13 residues. CDR1 WNHNN and CDR2 SYGVQD come from the germline V gene (reference sequence). Trimming left V 4 bases short and J 6 bases short, with 10 bases between.

The DNA for the CDR3 is TGTGCCAGCAGCCGAGAGTCCCGGCACCTCTACGAGCAGTACTTC. This translates into CASSRESRHLYEQYF. J is TRBJ2-7 and V is TRBV5-4; D gene uncertain. Trimming stripped 4 bases from V and 3 bases from J, with 17 bases between. Germline V gene lookup returns CDR1 SGHNT and CDR2 YYREEE (reference sequence). This CDR3 comprises 15 residues.

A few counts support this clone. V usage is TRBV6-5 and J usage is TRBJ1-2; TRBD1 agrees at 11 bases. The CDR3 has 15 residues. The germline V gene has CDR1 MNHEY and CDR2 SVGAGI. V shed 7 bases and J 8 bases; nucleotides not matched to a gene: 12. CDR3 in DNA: TGTGCCAGCACCCCCCGGGGGACAGGGGGAAAGGGCTACACCTTC. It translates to CASTPRGTGGKGYTF.

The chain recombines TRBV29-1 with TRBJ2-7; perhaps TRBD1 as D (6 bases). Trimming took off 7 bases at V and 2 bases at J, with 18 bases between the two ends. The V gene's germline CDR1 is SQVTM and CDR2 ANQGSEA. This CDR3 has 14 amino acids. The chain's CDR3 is CSARMETGPYEQYF. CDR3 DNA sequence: TGCAGCGCCCGGATGGAAACAGGGCCCTACGAGCAGTACTTC.

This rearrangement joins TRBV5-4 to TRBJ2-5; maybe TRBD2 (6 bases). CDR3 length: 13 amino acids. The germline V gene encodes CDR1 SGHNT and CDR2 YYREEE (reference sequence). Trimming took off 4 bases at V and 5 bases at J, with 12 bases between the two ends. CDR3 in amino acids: CASSLRGPETQYF. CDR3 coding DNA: TGTGCCAGCAGCCTGCGGGGCCCCGAGACCCAGTACTTC.

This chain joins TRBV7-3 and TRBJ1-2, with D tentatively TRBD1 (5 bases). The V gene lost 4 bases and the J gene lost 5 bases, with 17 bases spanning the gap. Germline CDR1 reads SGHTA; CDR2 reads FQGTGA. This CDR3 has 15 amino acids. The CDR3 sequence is CASSSSPGVAYGYTF. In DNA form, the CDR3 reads TGTGCCAGCAGCTCCTCTCCGGGGGTAGCTTATGGCTACACCTTC.

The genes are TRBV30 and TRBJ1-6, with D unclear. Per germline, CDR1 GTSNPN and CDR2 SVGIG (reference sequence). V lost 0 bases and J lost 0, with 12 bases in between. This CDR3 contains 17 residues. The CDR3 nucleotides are TGTGCCTGGAGTGTACGGCCGGTGAGCTCCTATAATTCACCCCTCCACTTT. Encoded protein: CAWSVRPVSSYNSPLHF.

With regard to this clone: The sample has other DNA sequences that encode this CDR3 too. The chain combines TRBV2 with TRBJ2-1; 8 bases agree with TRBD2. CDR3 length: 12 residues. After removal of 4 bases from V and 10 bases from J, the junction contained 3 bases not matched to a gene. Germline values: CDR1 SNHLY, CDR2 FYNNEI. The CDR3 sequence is CASSGTSREQFF. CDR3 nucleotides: TGTGCCAGCAGTGGGACTAGCCGAGAGCAGTTCTTC.

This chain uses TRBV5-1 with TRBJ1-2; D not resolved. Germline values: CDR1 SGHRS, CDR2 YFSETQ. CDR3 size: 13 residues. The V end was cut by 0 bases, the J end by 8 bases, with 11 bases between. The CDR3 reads CASSLEGGFGYTF. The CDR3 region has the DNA TGCGCCAGCAGCTTGGAGGGAGGGTTCGGCTACACCTTC.

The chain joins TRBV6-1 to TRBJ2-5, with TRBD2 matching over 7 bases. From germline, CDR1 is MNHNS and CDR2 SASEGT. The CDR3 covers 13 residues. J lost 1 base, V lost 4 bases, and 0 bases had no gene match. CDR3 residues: CASSAGGQETQYF. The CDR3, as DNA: TGTGCCAGCAGTGCGGGGGGCCAAGAGACCCAGTACTTC.